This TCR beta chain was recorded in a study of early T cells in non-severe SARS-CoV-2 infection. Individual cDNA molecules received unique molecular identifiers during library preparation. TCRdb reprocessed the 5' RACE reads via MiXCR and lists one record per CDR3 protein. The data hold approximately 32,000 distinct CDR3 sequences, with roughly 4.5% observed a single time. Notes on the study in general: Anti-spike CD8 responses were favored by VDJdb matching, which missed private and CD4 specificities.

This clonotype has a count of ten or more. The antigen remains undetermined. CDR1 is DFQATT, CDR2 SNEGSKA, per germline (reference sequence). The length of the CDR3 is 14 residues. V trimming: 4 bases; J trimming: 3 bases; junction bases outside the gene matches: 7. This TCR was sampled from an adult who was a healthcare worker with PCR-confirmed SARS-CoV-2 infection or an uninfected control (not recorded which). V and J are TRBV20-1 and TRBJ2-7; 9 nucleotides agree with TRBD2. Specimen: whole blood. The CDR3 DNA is TGCAGTGCTAAGGACGGCGGGGGGGTCTACGAGCAGTACTTC. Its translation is CSAKDGGGVYEQYF.